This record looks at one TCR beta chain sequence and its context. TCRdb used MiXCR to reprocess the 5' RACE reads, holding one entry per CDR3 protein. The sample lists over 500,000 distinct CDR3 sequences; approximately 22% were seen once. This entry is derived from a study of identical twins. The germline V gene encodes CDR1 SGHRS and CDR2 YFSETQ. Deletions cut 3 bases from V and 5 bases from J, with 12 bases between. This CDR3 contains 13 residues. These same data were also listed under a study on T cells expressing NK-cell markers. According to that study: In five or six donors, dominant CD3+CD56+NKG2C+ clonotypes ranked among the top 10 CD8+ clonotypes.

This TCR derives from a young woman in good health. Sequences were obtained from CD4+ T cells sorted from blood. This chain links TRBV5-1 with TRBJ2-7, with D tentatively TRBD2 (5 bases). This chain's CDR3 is CASSSGLLNEQYF. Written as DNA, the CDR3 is TGCGCCAGCAGCTCAGGACTCTTGAACGAGCAGTACTTC. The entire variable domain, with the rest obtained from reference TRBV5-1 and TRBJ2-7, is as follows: KAGVTQTPRYLIKTRGQQVTLSCSPISGHRSVSWYQQTPGQGLQFLFEYFSETQRNKGNFPGRFSGRQFSNSRSEMNVSTLELGDSALYLCASSSGLLNEQYFGPGTRLTVT.